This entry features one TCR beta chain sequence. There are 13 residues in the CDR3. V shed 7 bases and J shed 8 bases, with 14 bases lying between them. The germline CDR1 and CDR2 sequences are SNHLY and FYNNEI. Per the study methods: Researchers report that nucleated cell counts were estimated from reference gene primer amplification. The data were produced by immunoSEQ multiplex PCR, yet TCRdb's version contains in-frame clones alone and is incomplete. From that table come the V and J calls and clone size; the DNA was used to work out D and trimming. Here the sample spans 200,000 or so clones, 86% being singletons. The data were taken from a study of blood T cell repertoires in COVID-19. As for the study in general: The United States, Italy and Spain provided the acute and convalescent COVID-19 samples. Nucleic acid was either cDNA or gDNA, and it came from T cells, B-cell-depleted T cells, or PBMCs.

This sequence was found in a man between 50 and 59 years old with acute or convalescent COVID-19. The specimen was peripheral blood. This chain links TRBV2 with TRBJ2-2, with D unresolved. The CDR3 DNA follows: TGTGCCAGCAAACCCCCATTAGAGGGGGAGCTGTTTTTT. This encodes CASKPPLEGELFF.